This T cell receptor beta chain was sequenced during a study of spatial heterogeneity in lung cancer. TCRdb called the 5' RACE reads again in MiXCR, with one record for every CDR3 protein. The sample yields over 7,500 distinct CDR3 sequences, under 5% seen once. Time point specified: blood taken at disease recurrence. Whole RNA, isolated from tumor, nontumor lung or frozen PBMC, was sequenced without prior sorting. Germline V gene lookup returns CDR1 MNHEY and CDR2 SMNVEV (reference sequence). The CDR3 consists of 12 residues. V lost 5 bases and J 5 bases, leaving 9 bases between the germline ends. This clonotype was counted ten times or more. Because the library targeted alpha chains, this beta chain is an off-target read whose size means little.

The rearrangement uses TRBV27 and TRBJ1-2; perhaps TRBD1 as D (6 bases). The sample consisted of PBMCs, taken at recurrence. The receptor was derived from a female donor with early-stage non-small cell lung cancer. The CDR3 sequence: CASSPRGYGYTF. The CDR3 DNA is TGTGCCAGCAGTCCCAGGGGATATGGCTACACCTTC.